The rows below give T cell receptor beta chains drawn from one sample of a study of glioma-infiltrating T cells after dendritic cell vaccination. TCRdb's table, derived via immunoSEQ multiplex PCR, lists solely in-frame clones and lacks some. Of about 92,000 clones detected, about nine tenths appear once; the ten largest clones hold approximately 14%. This specimen consisted of blood, obtained before dendritic cell vaccination. The receptors were gathered from a human donor with glioblastoma. Both conserved end residues are trimmed from each CDR3.

CDR3	length	V	J
ASNVYITDTQY	11	TRBV9	TRBJ2-3
ASSWGGVTDTQY	12	TRBV5-4	TRBJ2-3
ASSLGGTGDGNTIY	14	TRBV11-2	TRBJ1-3
ASSERGWAYEQY	12	TRBV2	TRBJ2-7
ASSQEPWREGTDTQY	15	TRBV4-1	TRBJ2-3
ASSPIAATSYNEQF	14	TRBV28	TRBJ2-1
ASSVVSIWGADTQY	14	TRBV9	TRBJ2-3
ASSTDRSGANVLT	13	TRBV5-1	TRBJ2-6
ASSVLAKNIQY	11	TRBV2	TRBJ2-4
ASSLVGVNQPQH	12	TRBV7-2	TRBJ1-5
ASSWGGADTQY	11	TRBV5-1	TRBJ2-3
ASSATGGVEQF	11	TRBV19	TRBJ2-1
ASSLEPQDKANYGYT	15	TRBV7-9	TRBJ1-2